Listed below are T cell receptor beta chains from one sample, sequenced in a study of T cell responses to AZD1222 COVID-19 vaccine. Libraries were prepared by immunoSEQ multiplex PCR; TCRdb keeps only in-frame clonotypes and omits some of them. Among about 110,000 clones listed, 90% were seen once. This specimen was peripheral blood, taken 28 days after the second AZD1222 dose. The receptors were sampled from an adult who received the AZD1222 COVID-19 vaccine. CDR3s include the opening cysteine and the closing phenylalanine or tryptophan. Each record gives: CDR3 length, clone size, V gene, D gene, CDR3 protein. D genes are given only for firm matches. Some rows mark clone size as missing; the rest say once, few, many or name a class of expanded clone.

CDR3 length: 15; clone size: -; V gene: TRBV7-3; D gene: -; CDR3 protein: CASSSGTSSNYGYTF
CDR3 length: 13; clone size: few; V gene: TRBV6-5; D gene: -; CDR3 protein: CASSWGSGNTIYF
CDR3 length: 16; clone size: once; V gene: TRBV6-1; D gene: TRBD1; CDR3 protein: CASSVSGTGQLYGYTF
CDR3 length: 15; clone size: -; V gene: TRBV10-3; D gene: -; CDR3 protein: CAISATTEGYGELFF
CDR3 length: 15; clone size: -; V gene: TRBV9; D gene: TRBD1; CDR3 protein: CASRLSGGGTGELFF
CDR3 length: 15; clone size: -; V gene: TRBV5-6; D gene: -; CDR3 protein: CASSRGPGIGEKLFF
CDR3 length: 13; clone size: once; V gene: TRBV10-3; D gene: -; CDR3 protein: CAITGGAYNEQFF
CDR3 length: 15; clone size: -; V gene: TRBV4-1; D gene: -; CDR3 protein: CASSGPQRPYNEQFF
CDR3 length: 11; clone size: -; V gene: TRBV10-3; D gene: -; CDR3 protein: CAISPSLEAFF
CDR3 length: 13; clone size: once; V gene: TRBV30; D gene: -; CDR3 protein: CAWASGPTETQYF
CDR3 length: 16; clone size: -; V gene: TRBV14; D gene: TRBD2; CDR3 protein: CASSRNQGTTQETQYF
CDR3 length: 16; clone size: -; V gene: TRBV5-1; D gene: -; CDR3 protein: CASSPSPAGAGGTQYF
CDR3 length: 15; clone size: few; V gene: TRBV3-1/TRBV3-2; D gene: TRBD2; CDR3 protein: CASSQTSGGAYEQYF
CDR3 length: 11; clone size: -; V gene: TRBV20-1; D gene: TRBD1; CDR3 protein: CSADREYGYTF
CDR3 length: 17; clone size: -; V gene: TRBV4-1; D gene: TRBD1; CDR3 protein: CASSQVMGQGINSPLHF
CDR3 length: 15; clone size: once; V gene: TRBV19; D gene: TRBD1; CDR3 protein: CASTTTGGSNQPQHF
CDR3 length: 15; clone size: -; V gene: TRBV2; D gene: -; CDR3 protein: CASRPDTLGQETQYF
CDR3 length: 11; clone size: -; V gene: TRBV18; D gene: -; CDR3 protein: CASSPETEQYF
CDR3 length: 14; clone size: -; V gene: TRBV18; D gene: TRBD1; CDR3 protein: CASSPQDRPNIQYF
CDR3 length: 15; clone size: -; V gene: TRBV7-8; D gene: -; CDR3 protein: CASSKGSGDYNEQFF
CDR3 length: 13; clone size: -; V gene: TRBV27; D gene: -; CDR3 protein: CASSGQNNQPQHF
CDR3 length: 14; clone size: few; V gene: TRBV4-1; D gene: -; CDR3 protein: CASSQANFRETQYF
CDR3 length: 16; clone size: -; V gene: TRBV5-1; D gene: -; CDR3 protein: CASSLVASSSYNEQFF
CDR3 length: 14; clone size: -; V gene: TRBV6-5; D gene: -; CDR3 protein: CASTETGYNAEAFF
CDR3 length: 18; clone size: -; V gene: TRBV9; D gene: TRBD2; CDR3 protein: CASSVGGSGGYPTQTQYF
CDR3 length: 14; clone size: -; V gene: TRBV11-2; D gene: TRBD2; CDR3 protein: CASLTSGDHNEQFF
CDR3 length: 14; clone size: -; V gene: TRBV19; D gene: -; CDR3 protein: CASCGQRVSGELFF
CDR3 length: 14; clone size: -; V gene: TRBV19; D gene: TRBD1; CDR3 protein: CASSVEQGGTEAFF
CDR3 length: 15; clone size: -; V gene: TRBV11-1; D gene: -; CDR3 protein: CASTQTAGHVDTQYF
CDR3 length: 13; clone size: -; V gene: TRBV7-3; D gene: -; CDR3 protein: CASGGTNTGELFF
CDR3 length: 18; clone size: -; V gene: TRBV7-2; D gene: TRBD1; CDR3 protein: CASSLAGTGSISNQPQHF
CDR3 length: 12; clone size: -; V gene: TRBV29-1; D gene: -; CDR3 protein: CSVRDVQETQYF
CDR3 length: 15; clone size: few; V gene: TRBV19; D gene: TRBD2; CDR3 protein: CASRFGGGGTDTQYF
CDR3 length: 15; clone size: -; V gene: TRBV11-2; D gene: TRBD2; CDR3 protein: CASSLDQGGAGGQYF
CDR3 length: 14; clone size: -; V gene: TRBV3-1/TRBV3-2; D gene: TRBD1; CDR3 protein: CASSQGTVNQPQHF
CDR3 length: 15; clone size: -; V gene: TRBV7-3; D gene: TRBD2; CDR3 protein: CASSHGGADTGELFF
CDR3 length: 16; clone size: once; V gene: TRBV7-3; D gene: -; CDR3 protein: CASSLEGQVAKNIQYF
CDR3 length: 12; clone size: once; V gene: TRBV19; D gene: -; CDR3 protein: CASSIRGAGYTF
CDR3 length: 13; clone size: -; V gene: TRBV29-1; D gene: -; CDR3 protein: CSVSDSSNQPQHF
CDR3 length: 14; clone size: -; V gene: TRBV7-9; D gene: -; CDR3 protein: CASSGLVADGELFF
CDR3 length: 14; clone size: -; V gene: TRBV4-3; D gene: -; CDR3 protein: CASSQDWATGELFF
CDR3 length: 13; clone size: -; V gene: TRBV5-5; D gene: -; CDR3 protein: CASRYRGSDTQYF
CDR3 length: 15; clone size: -; V gene: TRBV10-3; D gene: -; CDR3 protein: CAISDQLGFGYGYTF
CDR3 length: 14; clone size: -; V gene: TRBV6-2/TRBV6-3; D gene: -; CDR3 protein: CASSYLGRANEQFF
CDR3 length: 13; clone size: once; V gene: TRBV18; D gene: TRBD2; CDR3 protein: CASSPGRGETQYF
CDR3 length: 16; clone size: -; V gene: TRBV25-1; D gene: -; CDR3 protein: CASSGDRSRSSYEQYF
CDR3 length: 18; clone size: -; V gene: TRBV11-2; D gene: TRBD1; CDR3 protein: CASSLGGDRLYSNQPQHF
CDR3 length: 14; clone size: many; V gene: TRBV19; D gene: -; CDR3 protein: CASCPGEGNQPQHF
CDR3 length: 15; clone size: -; V gene: TRBV6-5; D gene: -; CDR3 protein: CASTSAGTPTYEQYF
CDR3 length: 13; clone size: -; V gene: TRBV18; D gene: -; CDR3 protein: CASSPPVSYEQYF
CDR3 length: 16; clone size: -; V gene: TRBV18; D gene: TRBD1; CDR3 protein: CASSPGQGGSGSPLHF
CDR3 length: 12; clone size: -; V gene: TRBV10-2; D gene: -; CDR3 protein: CASRPGTDTQYF
CDR3 length: 14; clone size: -; V gene: TRBV23-1; D gene: TRBD1; CDR3 protein: CASNRDRGLETQYF
CDR3 length: 14; clone size: -; V gene: TRBV18; D gene: -; CDR3 protein: CASSPPSPGNTIYF
CDR3 length: 15; clone size: -; V gene: TRBV7-8; D gene: -; CDR3 protein: CASSLWGRDYAGYTF
CDR3 length: 14; clone size: -; V gene: TRBV7-9; D gene: -; CDR3 protein: CASSLRGRDYGYTF
CDR3 length: 13; clone size: -; V gene: TRBV19; D gene: TRBD1; CDR3 protein: CASSREGASPLHF
CDR3 length: 11; clone size: -; V gene: TRBV2; D gene: -; CDR3 protein: CASIKGTIQYF
CDR3 length: 9; clone size: -; V gene: TRBV15; D gene: -; CDR3 protein: CATGNGYTF